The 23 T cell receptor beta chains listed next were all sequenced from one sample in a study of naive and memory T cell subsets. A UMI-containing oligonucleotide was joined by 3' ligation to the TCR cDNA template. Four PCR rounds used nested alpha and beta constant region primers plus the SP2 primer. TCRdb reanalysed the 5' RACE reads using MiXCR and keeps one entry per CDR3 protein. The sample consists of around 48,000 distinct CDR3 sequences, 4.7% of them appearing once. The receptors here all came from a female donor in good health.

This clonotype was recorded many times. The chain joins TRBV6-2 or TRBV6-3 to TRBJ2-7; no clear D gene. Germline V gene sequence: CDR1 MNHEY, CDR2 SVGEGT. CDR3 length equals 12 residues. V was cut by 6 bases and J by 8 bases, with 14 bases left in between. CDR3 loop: CASSQDTSQQYF. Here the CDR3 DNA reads TGTGCCAGCAGCCAAGATACCTCGCAGCAGTACTTC.

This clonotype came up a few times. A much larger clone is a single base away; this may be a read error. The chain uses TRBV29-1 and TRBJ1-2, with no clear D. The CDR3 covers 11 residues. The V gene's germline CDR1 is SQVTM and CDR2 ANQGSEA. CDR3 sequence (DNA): TGCAGCGTTGAACGGGGATCTGGCGACACCTTC. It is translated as CSVERGSGDTF.

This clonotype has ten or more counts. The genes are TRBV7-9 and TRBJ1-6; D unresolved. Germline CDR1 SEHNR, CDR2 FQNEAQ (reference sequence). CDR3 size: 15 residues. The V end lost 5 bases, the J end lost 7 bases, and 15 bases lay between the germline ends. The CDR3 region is CASSPDGVVNSPLHF. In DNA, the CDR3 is TGTGCCAGCAGCCCGGACGGGGTGGTAAATTCACCCCTCCACTTT. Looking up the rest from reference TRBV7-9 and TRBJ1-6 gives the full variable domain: DTGVSQNPRHKITKRGQNVTFRCDPISEHNRLYWYRQTLGQGPEFLTYFQNEAQLEKSRLLSDRFSAERPKGSFSTLEIQRTEQGDSAMYLCASSPDGVVNSPLHFGNGTRLTVT.

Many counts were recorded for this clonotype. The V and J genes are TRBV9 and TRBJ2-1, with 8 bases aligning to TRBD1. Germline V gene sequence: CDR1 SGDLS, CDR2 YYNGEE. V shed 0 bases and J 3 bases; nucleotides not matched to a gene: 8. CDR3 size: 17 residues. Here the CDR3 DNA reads TGTGCCAGCAGCGTAGCTACGTGGACAGGGCTCTACAATGAGCAGTTCTTC. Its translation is CASSVATWTGLYNEQFF.

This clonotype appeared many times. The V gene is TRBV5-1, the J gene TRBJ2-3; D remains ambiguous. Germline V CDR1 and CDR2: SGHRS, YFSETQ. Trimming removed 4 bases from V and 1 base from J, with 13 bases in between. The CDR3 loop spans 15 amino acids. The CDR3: CASSGQNGRTDTQYF. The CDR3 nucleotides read TGCGCCAGCAGCGGCCAGAACGGGCGCACAGATACGCAGTATTTT. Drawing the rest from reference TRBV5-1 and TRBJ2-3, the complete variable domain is KAGVTQTPRYLIKTRGQQVTLSCSPISGHRSVSWYQQTPGQGLQFLFEYFSETQRNKGNFPGRFSGRQFSNSRSEMNVSTLELGDSALYLCASSGQNGRTDTQYFGPGTRLTVL.

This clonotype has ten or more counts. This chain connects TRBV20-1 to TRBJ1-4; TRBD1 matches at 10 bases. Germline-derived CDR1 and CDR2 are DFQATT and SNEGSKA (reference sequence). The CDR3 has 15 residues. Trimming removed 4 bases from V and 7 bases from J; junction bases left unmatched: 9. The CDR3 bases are TGCAGTGCTAATGGAGTGACAGGGGGCTTTGAAAAACTGTTTTTT. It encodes CSANGVTGGFEKLFF.

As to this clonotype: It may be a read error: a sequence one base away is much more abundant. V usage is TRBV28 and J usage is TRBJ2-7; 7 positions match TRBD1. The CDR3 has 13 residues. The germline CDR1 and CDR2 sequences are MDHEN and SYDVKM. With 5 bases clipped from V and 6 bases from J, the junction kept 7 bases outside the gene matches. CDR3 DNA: TGTGCCAGCAGTATCGGACAGGCCTGCGAGCAGTACTTC. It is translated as CASSIGQACEQYF.

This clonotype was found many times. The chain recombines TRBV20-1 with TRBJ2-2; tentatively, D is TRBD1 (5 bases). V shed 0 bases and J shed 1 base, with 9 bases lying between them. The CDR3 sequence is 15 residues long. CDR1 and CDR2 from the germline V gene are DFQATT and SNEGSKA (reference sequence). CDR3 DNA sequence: TGCAGTGCTAGAGATCCCCAGGGGAACACCGGGGAGCTGTTTTTT. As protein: CSARDPQGNTGELFF.

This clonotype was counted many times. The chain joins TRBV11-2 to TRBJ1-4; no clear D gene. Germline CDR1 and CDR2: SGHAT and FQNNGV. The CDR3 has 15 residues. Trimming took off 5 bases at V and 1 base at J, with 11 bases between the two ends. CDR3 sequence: CASSANGETNEKLFF. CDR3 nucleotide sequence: TGTGCCAGCAGCGCCAATGGCGAAACTAATGAAAAACTGTTTTTT.

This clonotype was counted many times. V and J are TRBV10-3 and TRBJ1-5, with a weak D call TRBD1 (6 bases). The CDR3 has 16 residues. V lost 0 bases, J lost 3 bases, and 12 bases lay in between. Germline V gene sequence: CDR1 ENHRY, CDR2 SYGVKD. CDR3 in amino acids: CAISESPDRYNQPQHF. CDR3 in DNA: TGTGCCATCAGTGAGTCTCCGGACAGATACAATCAGCCCCAGCATTTT.

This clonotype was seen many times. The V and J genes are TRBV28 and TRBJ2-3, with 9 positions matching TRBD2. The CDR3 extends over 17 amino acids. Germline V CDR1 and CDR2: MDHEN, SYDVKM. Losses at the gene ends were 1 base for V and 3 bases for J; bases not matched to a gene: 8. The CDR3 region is CASSLLGAGGRTDTQYF. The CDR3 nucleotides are TGTGCCAGCAGTTTATTGGGAGCGGGAGGACGGACAGATACGCAGTATTTT.

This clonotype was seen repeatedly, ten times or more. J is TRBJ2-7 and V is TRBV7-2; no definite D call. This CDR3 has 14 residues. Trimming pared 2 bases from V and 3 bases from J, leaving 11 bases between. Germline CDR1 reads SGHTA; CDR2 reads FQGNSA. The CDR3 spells CASSLSSQVYEQYF. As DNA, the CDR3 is TGTGCCAGCAGCTTAAGCTCCCAAGTCTACGAGCAGTACTTC.

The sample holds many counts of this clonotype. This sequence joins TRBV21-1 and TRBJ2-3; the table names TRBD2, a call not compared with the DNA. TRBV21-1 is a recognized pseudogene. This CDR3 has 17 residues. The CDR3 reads CASSKAVLAVSTDTQYF. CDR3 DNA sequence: TGTGCCAGCAGCAAAGCGGTACTAGCGGTGAGCACAGATACGCAGTATTTT.

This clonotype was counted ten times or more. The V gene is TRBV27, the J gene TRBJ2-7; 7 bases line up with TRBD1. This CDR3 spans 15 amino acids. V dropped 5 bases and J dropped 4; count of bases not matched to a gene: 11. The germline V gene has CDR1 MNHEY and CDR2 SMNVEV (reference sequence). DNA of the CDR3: TGTGCCAGCAGTCAAAAGACAGGGATCGAGTACGAGCAGTACTTC. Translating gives CASSQKTGIEYEQYF.

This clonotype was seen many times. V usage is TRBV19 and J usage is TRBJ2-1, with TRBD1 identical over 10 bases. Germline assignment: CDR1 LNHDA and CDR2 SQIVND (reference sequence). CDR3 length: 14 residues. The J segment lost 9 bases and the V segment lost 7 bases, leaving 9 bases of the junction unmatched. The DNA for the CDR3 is TGTGCCAGTAATCGACAGGGGGCCCGCCCTGAGCAGTTCTTC. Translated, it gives CASNRQGARPEQFF.

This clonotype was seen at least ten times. The CDR3 nucleotides are TGCAGCGCAACAAACAATGAGCAGTTCTTC. Translated, it gives CSATNNEQFF. The rearrangement uses TRBV29-1 and TRBJ2-1; D gene ambiguous. The V and J ends lost 7 bases and 5 bases respectively, with 6 bases between them. The V gene's germline CDR1 is SQVTM and CDR2 ANQGSEA. There are 10 residues in the CDR3.

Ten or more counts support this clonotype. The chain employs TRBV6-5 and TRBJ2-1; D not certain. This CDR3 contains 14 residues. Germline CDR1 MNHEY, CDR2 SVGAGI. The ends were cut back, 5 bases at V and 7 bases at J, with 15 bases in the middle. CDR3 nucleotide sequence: TGTGCCAGCAGTCTTCTCCGGGTGGGTAATGAGCAGTTCTTC. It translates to CASSLLRVGNEQFF.

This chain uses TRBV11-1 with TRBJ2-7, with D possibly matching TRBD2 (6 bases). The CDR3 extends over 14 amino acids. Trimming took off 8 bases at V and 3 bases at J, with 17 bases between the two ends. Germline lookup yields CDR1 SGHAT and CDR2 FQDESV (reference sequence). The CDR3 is CASGGGTDFYEQYF. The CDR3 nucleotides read TGTGCCAGCGGGGGAGGAACAGATTTCTACGAGCAGTACTTC.

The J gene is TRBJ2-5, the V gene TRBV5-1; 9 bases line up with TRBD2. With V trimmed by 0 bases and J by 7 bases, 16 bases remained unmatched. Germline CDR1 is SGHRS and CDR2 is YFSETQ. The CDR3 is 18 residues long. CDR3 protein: CASSLEASGIPRRGTQYF. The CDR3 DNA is TGCGCCAGCAGCTTGGAGGCTAGCGGGATCCCCCGCAGGGGGACCCAGTACTTC.

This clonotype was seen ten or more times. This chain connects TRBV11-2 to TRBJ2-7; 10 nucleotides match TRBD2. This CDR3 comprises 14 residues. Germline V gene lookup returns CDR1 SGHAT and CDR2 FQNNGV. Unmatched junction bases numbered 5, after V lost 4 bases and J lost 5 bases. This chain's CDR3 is CASSSRLAGHEQYF. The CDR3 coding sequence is TGTGCCAGCAGCTCCAGACTAGCGGGCCACGAGCAGTACTTC. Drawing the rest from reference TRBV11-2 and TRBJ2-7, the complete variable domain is EAGVAQSPRYKIIEKRQSVAFWCNPISGHATLYWYQQILGQGPKLLIQFQNNGVVDDSQLPKDRFSAERLKGVDSTLKIQPAKLEDSAVYLCASSSRLAGHEQYFGPGTRLTVT.

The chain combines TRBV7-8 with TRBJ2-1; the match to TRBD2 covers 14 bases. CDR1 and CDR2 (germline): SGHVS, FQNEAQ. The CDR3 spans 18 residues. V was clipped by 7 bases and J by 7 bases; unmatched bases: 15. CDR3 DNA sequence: TGTGCCAGCACCGTAACGGTCGGGACTAGCGGGAGAGGAAATGAGCAGTTCTTC. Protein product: CASTVTVGTSGRGNEQFF.

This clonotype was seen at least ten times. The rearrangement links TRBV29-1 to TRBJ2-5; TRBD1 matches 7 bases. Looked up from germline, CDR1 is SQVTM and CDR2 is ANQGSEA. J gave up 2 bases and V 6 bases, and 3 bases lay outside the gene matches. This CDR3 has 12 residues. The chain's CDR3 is CSVSRGQETQYF. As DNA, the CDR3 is TGCAGCGTGAGCAGGGGGCAAGAGACCCAGTACTTC. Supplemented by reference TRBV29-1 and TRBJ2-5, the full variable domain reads SAVISQKPSRDICQRGTSLTIQCQVDSQVTMMFWYRQQPGQSLTLIATANQGSEATYESGFVIDKFPISRPNLTFSTLTVSNMSPEDSSIYLCSVSRGQETQYFGPGTRLLVL.

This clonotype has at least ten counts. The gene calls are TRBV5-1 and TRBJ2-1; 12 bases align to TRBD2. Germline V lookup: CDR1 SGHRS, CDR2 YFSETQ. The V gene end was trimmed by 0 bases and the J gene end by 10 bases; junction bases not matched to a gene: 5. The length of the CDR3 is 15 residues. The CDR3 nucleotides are TGCGCCAGCAGCTTGGATGCTAGCGGGAGGGGAGAGCAGTTCTTC. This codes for CASSLDASGRGEQFF.